This TCR beta chain was sequenced during a study of shared clonotypes between healthy human individuals. Findings of the study overall: Clonotype sharing across a few donors was observed for roughly 5% of naive CD4 clonotypes.

The naive CD8 population came from CD45RO-negative cells selected for CCR7, without terminally differentiated effector memory CD45RA+ cells. On this clone: Its target is unknown.

Germline V CDR1 and CDR2: WSHSY, SAAADI. The CDR3 is 14 amino acids. The V gene end was trimmed by 8 bases and the J gene end by 2 bases; junction bases not matched to a gene: 7. Assay used: immunoSEQ multiplex PCR; TCRdb lists only in-frame clones, some missing. The repertoire has about 2 million clones, less than 95% of them found once; the top ten carry around 1.2%. Sequences were obtained from naive CD8+ T cells sorted from blood. The receptor was derived from a man aged 18 to 35 in good health. The chain is built from TRBV10-2 and TRBJ1-2; 8 nucleotides align to TRBD1. Here the CDR3 DNA reads TGCGCCAGCCAAGCGGACAGGGACAACTATGGCTACACCTTC. This gives the protein CASQADRDNYGYTF.